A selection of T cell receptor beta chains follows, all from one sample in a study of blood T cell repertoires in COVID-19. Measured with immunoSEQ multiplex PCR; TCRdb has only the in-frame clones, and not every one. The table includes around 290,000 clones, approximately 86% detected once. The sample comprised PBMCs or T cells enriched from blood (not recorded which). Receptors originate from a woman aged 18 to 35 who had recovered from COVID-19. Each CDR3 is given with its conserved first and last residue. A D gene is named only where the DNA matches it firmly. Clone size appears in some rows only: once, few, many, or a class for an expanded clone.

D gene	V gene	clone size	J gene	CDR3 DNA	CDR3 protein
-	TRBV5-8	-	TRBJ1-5	TGTGCCAGCAGCGCGCTCAGGGCGGCCAATCAGCCCCAGCATTTT	CASSALRAANQPQHF
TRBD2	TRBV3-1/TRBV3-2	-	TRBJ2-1	TGTGCCAGCAGCCAAGGTAGCGGGCTGGGTAATGAGCAGTTCTTC	CASSQGSGLGNEQFF
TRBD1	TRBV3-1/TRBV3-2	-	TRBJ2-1	TGTGCCAGCAGCCGAGACAGGGTTAGTTACAATGAGCAGTTCTTC	CASSRDRVSYNEQFF
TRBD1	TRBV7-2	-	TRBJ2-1	TGTGCCAGCAGCTTCGGTCAGGGGGACTACAATGAGCAGTTCTTC	CASSFGQGDYNEQFF
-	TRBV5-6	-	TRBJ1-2	TGTGCCAGCAGCTTGGCCCTCGGGCGGGGAGACTATGGCTACACCTTC	CASSLALGRGDYGYTF
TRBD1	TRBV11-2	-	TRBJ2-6	TGTGCCAGCAGCTTAGAGCGAGGGGGCTATGGGGCCAACGTCCTGACTTTC	CASSLERGGYGANVLTF
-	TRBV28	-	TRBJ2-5	TGTGCCAGCAGTTTGCAAAAACAGGTGACGGGGACCCAGTACTTC	CASSLQKQVTGTQYF
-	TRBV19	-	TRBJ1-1	TGTGCCAGTAGTATGCATTGGGCGACTGAAGCTTTCTTT	CASSMHWATEAFF
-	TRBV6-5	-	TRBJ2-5	TGTGCCAGCAGTCCCGGAGACGAGACCCAGTACTTC	CASSPGDETQYF
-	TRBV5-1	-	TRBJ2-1	TGCGCCAGCAGCTTGATCGGGAATGAGCAGTTCTTC	CASSLIGNEQFF
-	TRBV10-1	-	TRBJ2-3	TGCGCCAGCAGTGAGTCAGGTGGGCGGCAGTATTTT	CASSESGGRQYF
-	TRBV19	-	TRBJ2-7	TGTGCCAGTAGTCCGGGGACTTTATTAATGAGCTCCTACGAGCAGTACTTC	CASSPGTLLMSSYEQYF
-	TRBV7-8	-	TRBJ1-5	TGTGCCAGCAGCTTAGTAAGTGAGGGGCCCCAGCATTTT	CASSLVSEGPQHF
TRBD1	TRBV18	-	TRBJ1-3	TGTGCCAGCTCAAAAGCCGGGACAGAAGGAAACACCATATATTTT	CASSKAGTEGNTIYF
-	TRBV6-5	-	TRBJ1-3	TGTGCCAGCAGTAGACAAGCCTCTGGAAACACCATATATTTT	CASSRQASGNTIYF
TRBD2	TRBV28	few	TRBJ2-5	TGTGCCAGCGGCTTAGCGGGAGTACAAAGAGAGACCCAGTACTTC	CASGLAGVQRETQYF
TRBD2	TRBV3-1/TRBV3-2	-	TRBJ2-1	TGTGCCAGCAGCCCTGGACTAGCGGGAAACAATGAGCAGTTCTTC	CASSPGLAGNNEQFF
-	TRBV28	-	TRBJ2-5	TGTGCCAGCAGCCCCAGGGAGACCCAGTACTTC	CASSPRETQYF
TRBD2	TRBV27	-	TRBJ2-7	TGTGCCAGCAGTTTGACGTTAGCGGGGTCCTACGAGCAGTACTTC	CASSLTLAGSYEQYF
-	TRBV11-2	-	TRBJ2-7	TGTGCCAGCAGCTTAGATCGAGGGGCGGGGAAGAGGTACGAGCAGTACTTC	CASSLDRGAGKRYEQYF
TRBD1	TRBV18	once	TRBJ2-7	TGTGCCAGCTCCCAAAGGGACAGGGACTACGAGCAGTACTTC	CASSQRDRDYEQYF
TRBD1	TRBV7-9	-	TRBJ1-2	TGTGCCAGCAGCTTAGTGGGCTGGGACAGCGGCTACACCTTC	CASSLVGWDSGYTF
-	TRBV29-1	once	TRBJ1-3	TGCAGCGTCGAGGTTCCGCCCTCCGCAGTATCATACTCTGGAAACACCATATATTTT	CSVEVPPSAVSYSGNTIYF
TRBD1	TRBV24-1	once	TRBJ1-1	TGTGCCACCAGTGATACTCGACAGGGTTCGGCTTTCTTT	CATSDTRQGSAFF
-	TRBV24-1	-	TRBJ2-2	TGTGCCACCAGTGACTTCAGGGGAACCGGGGAGCTGTTTTTT	CATSDFRGTGELFF
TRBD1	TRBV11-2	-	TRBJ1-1	TGTGCCAGCAGTCCTCTCGGCCAGGGGGCCTTGGACACTGAAGCTTTCTTT	CASSPLGQGALDTEAFF
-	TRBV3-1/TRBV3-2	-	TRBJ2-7	TGTGCCAGCAGCCCGAGACAGGGAGGAGGCGAGCAGTACTTC	CASSPRQGGGEQYF
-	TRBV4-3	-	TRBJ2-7	TGCGCCAGCAGCCAGGGGAGGGGGGGAGCCTACGAGCAGTACTTC	CASSQGRGGAYEQYF
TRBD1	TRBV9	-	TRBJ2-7	TGTGCCAGCAGCCGTAGTATAGACAGGGGCTACGAGCAGTACTTC	CASSRSIDRGYEQYF
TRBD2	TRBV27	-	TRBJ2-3	TGTGCCAGCAGTTCCCCAGGGACTACCACAGATACGCAGTATTTT	CASSSPGTTTDTQYF
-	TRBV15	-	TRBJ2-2	TGTGCCACCAGCAGAGTAGCGGTCGGCAGAGGGGAGCTGTTTTTT	CATSRVAVGRGELFF
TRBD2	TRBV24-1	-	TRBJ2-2	TGTGCCACCAGTACGGGGGGATGGACCGGGGAGCTGTTTTTT	CATSTGGWTGELFF
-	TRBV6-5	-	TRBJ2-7	TGTGCCAGCAGTTACGCCGGTTGGGACTCTAGACAGTACTTC	CASSYAGWDSRQYF
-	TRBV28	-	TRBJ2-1	TGTGCCAGCAGTTCCCCCCCCGGGGATGAGCAGTTCTTC	CASSSPPGDEQFF
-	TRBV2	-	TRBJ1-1	TGTGCCAGCAGTCCAGGGATTATGAACACTGAAGCTTTCTTT	CASSPGIMNTEAFF
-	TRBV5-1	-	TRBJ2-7	TGCGCCAGCAGTGTCCGGGACAACACCTACGAGCAGTACTTC	CASSVRDNTYEQYF
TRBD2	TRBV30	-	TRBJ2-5	TGTGCCTACACGCCCGGGACTAGCAAAGAGACCCAGTACTTC	CAYTPGTSKETQYF
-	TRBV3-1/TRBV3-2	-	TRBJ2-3	TGTGCCAGCAGCGGCTACCGGGACAAGAGCACAGATACGCAGTATTTT	CASSGYRDKSTDTQYF
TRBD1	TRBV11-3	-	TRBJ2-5	TGTGCCAGCAGCTCCGGGACAGGGGTGAGAGAGACCCAGTACTTC	CASSSGTGVRETQYF
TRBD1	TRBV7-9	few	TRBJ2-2	TGTGCCAGCAGCTTGACAGGGATAAAGAGCGGGGAGCTGTTTTTT	CASSLTGIKSGELFF
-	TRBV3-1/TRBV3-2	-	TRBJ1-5	TGTGCCAGCAGCCAAGCCGGGAAAGAACTCAATCAGCCCCAGCATTTT	CASSQAGKELNQPQHF
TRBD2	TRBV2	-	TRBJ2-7	TGTGCCAGCAGTGCGGTTGGAAGCGGGGGGATCTACTACGAGCAGTACTTC	CASSAVGSGGIYYEQYF
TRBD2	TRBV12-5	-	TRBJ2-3	TGTGCTAGTGGTTTGGTTACCGAGAGGACTAGCGGGCGGAAAGATACGCAGTATTTT	CASGLVTERTSGRKDTQYF
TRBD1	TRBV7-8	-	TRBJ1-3	TGTGCCAGCAGCTTAGGAGGATTGGTACAGGGGGCCAGAAACACCATATATTTT	CASSLGGLVQGARNTIYF
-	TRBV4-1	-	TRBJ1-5	TGCGCCAGCAGCCAAGAGACAACTGGGAGGTTAGGCCAGCCCCAGCATTTT	CASSQETTGRLGQPQHF
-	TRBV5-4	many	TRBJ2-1	TGTGCCAGCCTCCCCTCCGGAGCTTCCTACAATGAGCAGTTCTTC	CASLPSGASYNEQFF
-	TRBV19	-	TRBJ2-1	TGTGCCAGTAGTATAGGGCCCTACAATGAGCAGTTCTTC	CASSIGPYNEQFF
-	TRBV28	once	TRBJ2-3	TGTGCCTTGGGGGCCACAGATACGCAGTATTTT	CALGATDTQYF
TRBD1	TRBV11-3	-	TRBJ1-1	TGTGCCAGCAGCGGCAGGGGGCGTACTGAAGCTTTCTTT	CASSGRGRTEAFF
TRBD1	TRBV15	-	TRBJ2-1	TGTGCCACGGGACAGGGAAGGCAAGCGGGACTCAATGAGCAGTTCTTC	CATGQGRQAGLNEQFF
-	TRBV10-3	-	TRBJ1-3	TGTGCCATCAGTGATATGGGGGGACTTCCTGGAAACACCATATATTTT	CAISDMGGLPGNTIYF
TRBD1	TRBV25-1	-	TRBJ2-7	TGTGCCAGCAGGGGACAGGCGAAATCCTACGAGCAGTACTTC	CASRGQAKSYEQYF
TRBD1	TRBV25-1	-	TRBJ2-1	TGTGCCAGCAGTGCCTCTTTAGGGACAGCTGAGCAGTTCTTC	CASSASLGTAEQFF
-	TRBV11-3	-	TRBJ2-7	TGTGCCAGCAGCCCACGGGCCGGGACAACAGGAGAGCAGTACTTC	CASSPRAGTTGEQYF
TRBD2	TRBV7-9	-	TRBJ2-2	TGTGCCAGCAGCTTAGGACTAGCGGGAGCAAATACCGGGGAGCTGTTTTTT	CASSLGLAGANTGELFF
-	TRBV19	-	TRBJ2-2	TGTGCCAGCGTCAGGGCAGACGGGGAGCTGTTTTTT	CASVRADGELFF
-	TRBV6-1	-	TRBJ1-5	TGTGCCAGCAGTGAAGGTTTGGAGGGGAATCAGCCCCAGCATTTT	CASSEGLEGNQPQHF